A single sample is the source of the 4 T cell receptor beta chains below, sequenced in a study of control samples from healthy donors and cancer patients. The method was immunoSEQ multiplex PCR; TCRdb's version includes in-frame clones alone and lacks a portion of them. In the table there are 46,000 or so clones, around 94% of which are singletons. The source material was PBMCs. These receptors came from a man younger than 40 with colorectal cancer.

V is TRBV6-5 and J is TRBJ2-7; possibly TRBD1 for D (7 bases). With 0 bases removed from V and 0 bases from J, the gap between germline ends came to 12 bases. The CDR3 extends over 16 amino acids. CDR1 is MNHEY, CDR2 SVGAGI, per germline. This CDR3 reads CASSYSGRDSSYEQYF. The CDR3, as DNA: TGTGCCAGCAGTTACTCAGGGCGGGACAGCTCCTACGAGCAGTACTTC.

V usage is TRBV5-1 and J usage is TRBJ1-1; a possible D gene is TRBD1 (5 bases). The CDR3 is 15 residues long. V was trimmed by 0 bases and J by 4 bases, leaving 13 bases between them. Germline-derived CDR1 and CDR2 are SGHRS and YFSETQ. CDR3 sequence: CASSLGGYGVTEAFF. In DNA, the CDR3 is TGCGCCAGCAGCTTGGGGGGCTATGGGGTCACTGAAGCTTTCTTT.

The gene calls are TRBV5-4 and TRBJ1-1; D unclear. Germline V gives CDR1 SGHNT, CDR2 YYREEE (reference sequence). The CDR3 length is 12 residues. V was pared by 3 bases and J by 10 bases, with 13 bases between. The CDR3 nucleotides read TGTGCCAGCAGCTCTGGAGCGGAGGGAGCTTTCTTT. Translated: CASSSGAEGAFF. The variable domain in full, completed from reference TRBV5-4 and TRBJ1-1, reads ETGVTQSPTHLIKTRGQQVTLRCSSQSGHNTVSWYQQALGQGPQFIFQYYREEENGRGNFPPRFSGLQFPNYSSELNVNALELDDSALYLCASSSGAEGAFFGQGTRLTVV.

The V gene is TRBV2, the J gene TRBJ1-5; the D is unclear. The CDR3 loop spans 17 amino acids. The germline gives CDR1 SNHLY, CDR2 FYNNEI. V was pared by 4 bases and J by 0 bases, with 16 bases between. CDR3 sequence: CASSGGFRGDSNQPQHF. The CDR3 nucleotides read TGTGCCAGCAGTGGGGGATTCCGGGGAGATAGCAATCAGCCCCAGCATTTT.